The clone carrying this T cell receptor beta chain was detected many times. Its target is not known. CDR1 is SGHNT, CDR2 YENEEA, per germline. V lost 1 base, J lost 0 bases, and 0 bases stayed unmatched. The CDR3 runs to 18 residues. The data originate from a study of T cells in Graves' hyperthyroidism and ophthalmopathy. Regarding the study as a whole: From stable hyperthyroidism, ophthalmopathy was separated by a 13 V-J model.

These patients, aged 18 to 65, had recently diagnosed hyperthyroidism lasting under 2 months. The investigators amplified TCR beta CDR3 regions from RNA transcripts. The HTBI set primed first-round TCR CDR3 RT-PCR. Using its own MiXCR run on the multiplex PCR reads, TCRdb lists one record per CDR3 protein. Seen here are approximately 420,000 distinct CDR3 sequences, about 15% observed once, and the top ten hold approximately 32%. The sequenced material came from blood. The receptor's source is a woman younger than 45 with Graves' hyperthyroidism. The chain is built from TRBV11-3 and TRBJ2-2, with TRBD2 identical over 15 bases. Here the CDR3 reads CASSLGTSGRANTGELFF. The CDR3, as DNA: TGTGCCAGCAGCTTAGGGACTAGCGGGAGGGCGAACACCGGGGAGCTGTTTTTT.